The 25 T cell receptor beta chains in this list originate from one sample, sequenced in a study of T cells in Graves' hyperthyroidism and ophthalmopathy (dated by TCRdb to the late 2010s). Library preparation used multiplex PCR. The sequencer was an Illumina HiSeq 2000. The TCR beta CDR3 regions were amplified from RNA transcripts. The first round of RT-PCR for the TCR CDR3 was performed with the HTBI primer set and the Qiagen OneStep RT-PCR kit. In TCRdb, the public reads were trimmed at Q25 with fastp and aligned with MiXCR, with productive beta chains retained. Every CDR3 protein is listed once, alongside the most common genes and DNA of its rows. The sample records 400,000 to 600,000 distinct CDR3 sequences, less than 25% of which are singletons. Of the sample, roughly 29% is held by the ten largest clones. The sequencing sample was made of blood. Receptor source: a man aged 18 to 30 with Graves' hyperthyroidism.

The sample holds many counts of this clonotype. The V gene is TRBV20-1, the J gene TRBJ2-5; tentatively, D is TRBD1 (6 bases). Trimming took off 8 bases at V and 6 bases at J, with 13 bases between the two ends. CDR3 size: 11 residues. From germline, CDR1 is DFQATT and CDR2 SNEGSKA (reference sequence). The CDR3 DNA reads as TGCAGTCCGGGACAAGGGAAGACCCAGTACTTC. Encoded protein: CSPGQGKTQYF.

This clonotype was counted ten times or more. This chain joins TRBV6-1 and TRBJ2-7, with D unresolved. The CDR3 spans 16 residues. From germline, CDR1 is MNHNS and CDR2 SASEGT. The V and J ends lost 7 bases and 4 bases respectively, with 23 bases between them. DNA of the CDR3: TGTGCCAGCAACGAACCACCTGGGCCCGACGGATACGAGCAGTACTTC. This sequence encodes CASNEPPGPDGYEQYF.

This clonotype was detected many times. The CDR3 spells CASSPATTNLAEQYF. CDR3 in DNA: TGTGCCAGCAGCCCGGCGACCACCAACCTCGCCGAGCAGTACTTC. The V call is TRBV6-1, the J call TRBJ2-7; D call uncertain. Trimming took off 6 bases at V and 6 bases at J, with 21 bases between the two ends. The CDR3 sequence is 15 residues long. Germline V gene sequence: CDR1 MNHNS, CDR2 SASEGT.

The rearrangement joins TRBV18 to TRBJ2-7; 10 bases are shared with TRBD2. CDR1 and CDR2 (germline): KGHSH, LQKENI. The length of the CDR3 is 14 residues. Trimming took 6 bases from V and 4 from J; bases not matched to a gene: 6. The CDR3 DNA reads TGTGCCAGCTCCCCTAGCGGGGGTCGGTACGAGCAGTACTTC. Its translation is CASSPSGGRYEQYF.

This clonotype was recorded many times. This sequence joins TRBV27 and TRBJ1-1; 8 bases match TRBD1. The CDR3 consists of 14 residues. Germline V CDR1 and CDR2: MNHEY, SMNVEV (reference sequence). With 6 bases clipped from V and 1 base from J, the junction kept 4 bases outside the gene matches. The CDR3 is CASRDRVRNTEAFF. CDR3 in DNA: TGTGCCAGCAGGGACAGGGTAAGGAACACTGAAGCTTTCTTT.

This clonotype showed up many times. The CDR3 nucleotides read TGTGCCAGCACCCGCGCGGGACTGCGCTCTGGGGCCAACGTCCTGACTTTC. Translation gives CASTRAGLRSGANVLTF. The chain uses TRBV12-3 or TRBV12-4 and TRBJ2-6; a weak D match, TRBD2 (6 bases). Trimming pared 7 bases from V and 0 bases from J, leaving 16 bases between. This CDR3 comprises 17 residues.

The rearrangement joins TRBV27 to TRBJ2-7; 7 bases line up with TRBD1. Germline V gene sequence: CDR1 MNHEY, CDR2 SMNVEV (reference sequence). Trimming at V came to 6 bases and at J to 5 bases, leaving 4 bases not matched to a gene. This CDR3 spans 12 amino acids. The CDR3 spells CASRQGPDEQYF. In DNA form, the CDR3 reads TGTGCCAGCAGACAGGGGCCCGACGAGCAGTACTTC.

This clonotype was picked up many times. The chain is built from TRBV7-9 and TRBJ1-2; D is ambiguous. V was shortened by 3 bases and J by 8 bases, with 13 bases between the two germline ends. In germline, CDR1 is SEHNR, CDR2 FQNEAQ (reference sequence). The CDR3 sequence is 13 residues long. In DNA form, the CDR3 reads TGTGCCAGCAGCTTTAGCGGAGGAGAGGGCTACACCTTC. Encoded protein: CASSFSGGEGYTF.

This sequence joins TRBV29-1 and TRBJ2-3; D not resolved. This CDR3 spans 12 amino acids. CDR1 and CDR2 (germline): SQVTM, ANQGSEA. Trimming took 7 bases from V and 5 from J, leaving 13 bases between them. CDR3 residues: CSAHEERDTQYF. Written as DNA, the CDR3 is TGCAGCGCCCATGAGGAGAGAGATACGCAGTATTTT.

The V gene is TRBV3-1, the J gene TRBJ2-2; either TRBD1 or TRBD2 may fit D (5 bases each). CDR1 is LGHDT and CDR2 is YNNKEL in the germline V gene (reference sequence). The CDR3 is 17 amino acids. Trimming stripped 1 base from V and 4 bases from J, with 16 bases between. In nucleotides, the CDR3 is TGTGCCAGCAGCCAAGTAGTGGGGGATAGTGGCACCGGGGAGCTGTTTTTT. Its translation is CASSQVVGDSGTGELFF.

Concerning this clonotype: Just one base apart from a much larger clone, this may be a read error. CDR3 loop: CASSFYNTGELFF. In DNA, the CDR3 is TGTGCCAGCAGTTTTTATAACACCGGGGAGCTGTTTTTT. This chain joins TRBV12-3 or TRBV12-4 and TRBJ2-2; D ambiguous. The CDR3 is 13 amino acids. Trimming left V 3 bases short and J 2 bases short, with 4 bases between.

This chain connects TRBV6-1 to TRBJ1-6; 7 positions match TRBD1. The CDR3 consists of 16 residues. The germline V gene encodes CDR1 MNHNS and CDR2 SASEGT. The junction had 12 bases not matched to a gene; V was cut back by 6 bases and J by 7 bases. CDR3 DNA sequence: TGTGCCAGCAGACAGGGGTCAGTATGGTGGAATTCACCCCTCCACTTT. Its translation: CASRQGSVWWNSPLHF.

The sample holds a few counts of this clonotype. The limits of the CDR3 on the DNA are not certain, so only TCRdb's listed CDR3 is given. The chain uses TRBV12-3 or TRBV12-4 and TRBJ2-5; TRBD1 reflects the table's D call only, with no check against the DNA. The CDR3 spans 15 residues, counting both ends. Here the CDR3 reads CASSFGQGAAKTRYF.

This clonotype was observed many times. The J gene is TRBJ1-1, the V gene TRBV11-2, with D uncertain. The germline CDR1 and CDR2 sequences are SGHAT and FQNNGV. Trimming removed 0 bases at V and 1 base at J, with 12 bases between. The CDR3 spans 16 residues. DNA for the CDR3: TGTGCCAGCAGCTTAGAGCTCAGAGGAGCGAACACTGAAGCTTTCTTT. Translation gives CASSLELRGANTEAFF.

Many counts were recorded for this clonotype. In DNA form, the CDR3 reads TGTGCCAGCAGCCCCCGAAGCGGGGGAGGAGAGACCCAGTACTTC. Encoded protein: CASSPRSGGGETQYF. The chain carries TRBV7-2 and TRBJ2-5, with 8 bases aligning to TRBD2. Trimming cost V 5 bases and J 4 bases; bases outside gene matches: 9. Germline CDR1 and CDR2: SGHTA and FQGNSA. The CDR3 sequence is 15 residues long.

As regards this clonotype: One junction end disagrees with the germline gene, perhaps due to a read error. The J gene is TRBJ1-2, the V gene TRBV12-3 or TRBV12-4; no clear D. The CDR3 is 13 residues long. This CDR3 reads CASNPRNNYRYTF. CDR3 DNA sequence: TGTGCCAGCAACCCCCGGAATAACTATCGCTACACCTTC.

This chain uses TRBV29-1 with TRBJ1-1; 10 nucleotides line up with TRBD1. The junction had 6 bases not matched to a gene; V was cut back by 6 bases and J by 5 bases. CDR1 and CDR2 (germline): SQVTM, ANQGSEA. The CDR3 has 13 residues. Written as DNA, the CDR3 is TGCAGCGTGCGACAGGGGGCGATTACTGAAGCTTTCTTT. It yields the protein CSVRQGAITEAFF.

This chain joins TRBV18 and TRBJ1-1; perhaps TRBD1 as D (6 bases). The CDR3 loop spans 17 amino acids. V was cut by 3 bases and J by 0 bases, with 17 bases left in between. Germline V CDR1 and CDR2: KGHSH, LQKENI. The CDR3: CASSPLTGGEVNTEAFF. CDR3 nucleotides: TGTGCCAGCTCACCTCTCACGGGGGGCGAGGTGAACACTGAAGCTTTCTTT.

This clonotype was seen at least ten times. The rearrangement links TRBV28 to TRBJ1-2; D uncertain. The CDR3 runs to 12 residues. Germline CDR1 and CDR2: MDHEN and SYDVKM. Trimming took off 6 bases at V and 4 bases at J, with 9 bases between the two ends. The CDR3 DNA sequence: TGTGCCAGCAGCTCCACAGTCTATGGCTACACCTTC. It codes for CASSSTVYGYTF.

This clonotype has a count of ten or more. The chain carries TRBV27 and TRBJ2-7; D ambiguous. CDR3 length: 13 residues. V was shortened by 6 bases and J by 2 bases, with 11 bases between the two germline ends. CDR1 is MNHEY and CDR2 is SMNVEV in the germline V gene (reference sequence). The CDR3 loop reads CASSSGSTYEQYF. The CDR3 DNA sequence: TGTGCCAGCAGCTCCGGGTCCACCTACGAGCAGTACTTC.

This clonotype was detected a few times. The V gene is TRBV7-9, the J gene TRBJ1-2; D is possibly TRBD1 (6 bases). The CDR3 contains 12 residues. Trimming stripped 8 bases from V and 7 bases from J, with 14 bases between. Germline V gene data show CDR1 as SEHNR and CDR2 as FQNEAQ (reference sequence). DNA of the CDR3: TGTGCCAGCTCGAATGGGGGGCCTGGCTACACCTTC. This codes for CASSNGGPGYTF.

The gene calls are TRBV7-2 and TRBJ2-7, with D maybe TRBD1 (5 bases). With 5 bases removed from V and 3 bases from J, the gap between germline ends came to 14 bases. Germline values: CDR1 SGHTA, CDR2 FQGNSA. The CDR3 sequence is 14 residues long. CDR3 bases: TGTGCCAGCAGCGCCAGGGTTCAGGGCTACGAGCAGTACTTC. It codes for CASSARVQGYEQYF.

The rearrangement uses TRBV4-2 and TRBJ2-5; D possibly matches TRBD1 or TRBD2 (5 bases each). CDR1 is LGHNA, CDR2 YNFKEQ, per germline. The ends were cut back, 2 bases at V and 1 base at J, with 14 bases in the middle. The CDR3 covers 16 residues. The CDR3 here is CASSQQAGTLQETQYF. The CDR3 DNA follows: TGTGCCAGCAGCCAACAAGCCGGGACCCTCCAAGAGACCCAGTACTTC.

This clonotype has at least ten counts. The V and J genes are TRBV6-5 and TRBJ2-5, with TRBD1 matching 8 bases. The J segment lost 6 bases and the V segment lost 2 bases, leaving 14 bases of the junction unmatched. The CDR3 runs 17 residues. CDR1 is MNHEY and CDR2 is SVGAGI in the germline V gene. CDR3 sequence: CASSYITQGARAKTQYF. The CDR3 nucleotides read TGTGCCAGCAGTTACATTACTCAGGGGGCGCGGGCAAAGACCCAGTACTTC.

This clonotype was picked up many times. The chain links TRBV6-5 to TRBJ1-2; D is ambiguous. Germline V gene data show CDR1 as MNHEY and CDR2 as SVGAGI. Trimming removed 0 bases at V and 0 bases at J, with 8 bases between. This CDR3 has 15 amino acids. DNA of the CDR3: TGTGCCAGCAGTTACTCGGCAGACCCTAACTATGGCTACACCTTC. It is translated as CASSYSADPNYGYTF.